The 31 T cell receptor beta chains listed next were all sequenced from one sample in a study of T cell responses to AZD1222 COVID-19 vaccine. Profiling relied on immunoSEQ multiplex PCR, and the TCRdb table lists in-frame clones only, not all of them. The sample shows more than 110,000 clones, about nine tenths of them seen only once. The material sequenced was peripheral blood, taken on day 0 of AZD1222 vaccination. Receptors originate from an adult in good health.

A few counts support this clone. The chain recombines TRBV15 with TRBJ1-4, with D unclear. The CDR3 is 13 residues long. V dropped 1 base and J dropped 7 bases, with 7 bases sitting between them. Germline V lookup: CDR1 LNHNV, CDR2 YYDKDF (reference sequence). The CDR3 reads CATSRVPSEKLFF. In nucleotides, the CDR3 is TGTGCCACCAGCAGAGTCCCTAGTGAAAAACTGTTTTTT.

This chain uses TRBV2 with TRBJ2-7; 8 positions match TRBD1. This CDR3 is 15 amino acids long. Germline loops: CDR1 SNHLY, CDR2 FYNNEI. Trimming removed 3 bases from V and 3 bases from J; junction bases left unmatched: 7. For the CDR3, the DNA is TGTGCCAGCAGTGACAGGACAGGGATCTTCTACGAGCAGTACTTC. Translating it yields CASSDRTGIFYEQYF. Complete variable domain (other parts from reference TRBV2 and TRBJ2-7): EPEVTQTPSHQVTQMGQEVILRCVPISNHLYFYWYRQILGQKVEFLVSFYNNEISEKSEIFDDQFSVERPDGSNFTLKIRSTKLEDSAMYFCASSDRTGIFYEQYFGPGTRLTVT.

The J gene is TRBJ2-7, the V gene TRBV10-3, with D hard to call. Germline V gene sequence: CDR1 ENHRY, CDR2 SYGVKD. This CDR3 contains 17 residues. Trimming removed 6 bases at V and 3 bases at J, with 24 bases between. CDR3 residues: CAISARSVLKSDYEQYF. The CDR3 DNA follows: TGTGCCATCAGCGCCCGGAGCGTCCTAAAGAGTGACTACGAGCAGTACTTC.

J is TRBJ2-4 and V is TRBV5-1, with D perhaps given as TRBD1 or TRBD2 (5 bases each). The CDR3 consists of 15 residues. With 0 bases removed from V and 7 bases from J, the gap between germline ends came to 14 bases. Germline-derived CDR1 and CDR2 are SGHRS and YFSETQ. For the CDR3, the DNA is TGCGCCAGCAGCTTGGATCCCGGGACCCAGAACATTCAGTACTTC. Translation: CASSLDPGTQNIQYF.

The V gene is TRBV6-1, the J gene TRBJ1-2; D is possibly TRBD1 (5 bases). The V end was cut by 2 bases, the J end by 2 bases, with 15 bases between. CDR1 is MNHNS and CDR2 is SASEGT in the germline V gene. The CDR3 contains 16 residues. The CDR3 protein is CASSEIRAGTNYGYTF. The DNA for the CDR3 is TGTGCCAGCAGTGAAATTAGGGCAGGGACCAACTATGGCTACACCTTC.

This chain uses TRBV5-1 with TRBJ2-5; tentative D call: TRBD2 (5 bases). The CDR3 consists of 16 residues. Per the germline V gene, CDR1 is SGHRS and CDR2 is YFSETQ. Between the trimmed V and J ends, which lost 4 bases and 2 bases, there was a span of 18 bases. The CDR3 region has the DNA TGCGCCAGCAGCGGGAGTAGTGTTAGGGTACAAGAGACCCAGTACTTC. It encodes CASSGSSVRVQETQYF.

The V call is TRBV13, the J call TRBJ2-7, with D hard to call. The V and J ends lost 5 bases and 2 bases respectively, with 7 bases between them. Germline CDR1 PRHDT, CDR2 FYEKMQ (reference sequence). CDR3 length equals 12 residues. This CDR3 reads CASSNLTYEQYF. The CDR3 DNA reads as TGTGCCAGCAGCAACCTAACCTACGAGCAGTACTTC.

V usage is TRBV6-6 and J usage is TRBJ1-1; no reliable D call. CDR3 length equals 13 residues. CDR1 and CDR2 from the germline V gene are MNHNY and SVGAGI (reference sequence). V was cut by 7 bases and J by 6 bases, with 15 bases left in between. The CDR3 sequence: CASISRAGSEAFF. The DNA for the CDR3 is TGTGCCAGCATTTCAAGGGCCGGCTCTGAAGCTTTCTTT.

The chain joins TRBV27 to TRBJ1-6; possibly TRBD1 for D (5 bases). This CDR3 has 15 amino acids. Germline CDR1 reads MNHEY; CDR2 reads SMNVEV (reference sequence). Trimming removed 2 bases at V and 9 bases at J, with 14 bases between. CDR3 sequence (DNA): TGTGCCAGCAGTTTAATAGGGACGGTGGGTTCACCCCTCCACTTT. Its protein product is CASSLIGTVGSPLHF.

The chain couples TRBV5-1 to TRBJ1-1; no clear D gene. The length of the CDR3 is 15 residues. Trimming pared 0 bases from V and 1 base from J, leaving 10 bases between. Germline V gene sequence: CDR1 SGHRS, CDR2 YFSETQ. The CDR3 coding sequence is TGCGCCAGCAGCTTGGAGGCATTTAGGAACACTGAAGCTTTCTTT. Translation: CASSLEAFRNTEAFF.

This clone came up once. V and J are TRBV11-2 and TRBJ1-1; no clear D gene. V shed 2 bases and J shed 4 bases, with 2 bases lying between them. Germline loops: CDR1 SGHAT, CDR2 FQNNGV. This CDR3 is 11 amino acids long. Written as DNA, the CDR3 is TGTGCCAGCAGCTTACCCACTGAAGCTTTCTTT. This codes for CASSLPTEAFF.

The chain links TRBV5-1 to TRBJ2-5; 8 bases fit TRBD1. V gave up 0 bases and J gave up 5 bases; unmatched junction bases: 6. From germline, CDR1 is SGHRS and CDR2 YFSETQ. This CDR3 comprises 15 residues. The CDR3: CASSLVRTGFETQYF. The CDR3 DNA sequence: TGCGCCAGCAGCTTGGTTCGGACAGGGTTCGAGACCCAGTACTTC.

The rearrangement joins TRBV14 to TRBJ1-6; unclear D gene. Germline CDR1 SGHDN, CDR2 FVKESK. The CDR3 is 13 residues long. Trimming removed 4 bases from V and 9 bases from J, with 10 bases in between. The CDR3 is CASSPLGSSPLHF. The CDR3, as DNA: TGTGCCAGCAGCCCATTGGGGTCTTCACCCCTCCACTTT.

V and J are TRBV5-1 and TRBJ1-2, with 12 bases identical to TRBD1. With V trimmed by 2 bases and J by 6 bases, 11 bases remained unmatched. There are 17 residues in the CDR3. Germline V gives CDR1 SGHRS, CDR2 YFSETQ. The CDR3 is CASSFRGTGGRIDGYTF. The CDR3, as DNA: TGCGCCAGCAGCTTTCGCGGGACAGGGGGCCGCATCGATGGCTACACCTTC.

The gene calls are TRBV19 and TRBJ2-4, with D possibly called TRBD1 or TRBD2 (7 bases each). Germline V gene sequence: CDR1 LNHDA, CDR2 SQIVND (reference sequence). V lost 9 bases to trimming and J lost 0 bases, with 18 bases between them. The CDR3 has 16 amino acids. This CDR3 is CASEGGDSLAKNIQYF. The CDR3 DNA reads TGTGCCAGCGAGGGGGGGGACAGCCTAGCCAAAAACATTCAGTACTTC.

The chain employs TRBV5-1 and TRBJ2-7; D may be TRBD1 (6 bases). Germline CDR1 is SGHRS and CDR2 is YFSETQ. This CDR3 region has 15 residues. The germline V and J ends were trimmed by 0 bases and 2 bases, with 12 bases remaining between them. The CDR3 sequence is CASSLGGTPPYEQYF. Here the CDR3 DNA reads TGCGCCAGCAGCTTGGGAGGGACACCACCCTACGAGCAGTACTTC.

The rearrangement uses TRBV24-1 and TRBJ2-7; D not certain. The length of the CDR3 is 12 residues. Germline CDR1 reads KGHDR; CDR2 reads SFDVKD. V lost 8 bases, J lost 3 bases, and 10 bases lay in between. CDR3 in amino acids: CATKISLYEQYF. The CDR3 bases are TGTGCCACCAAGATATCACTCTACGAGCAGTACTTC.

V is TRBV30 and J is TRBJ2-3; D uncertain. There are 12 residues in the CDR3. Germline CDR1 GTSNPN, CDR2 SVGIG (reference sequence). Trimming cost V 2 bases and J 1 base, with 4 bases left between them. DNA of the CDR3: TGTGCCTGGAGTCGCCGCACAGATACGCAGTATTTT. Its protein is CAWSRRTDTQYF.

The chain's CDR3 is CASSLGQVGQPQHF. The CDR3 nucleotides are TGTGCCAGCAGCTTGGGACAAGTGGGTCAGCCCCAGCATTTT. The chain links TRBV5-6 to TRBJ1-5; D ambiguous. Germline-derived CDR1 and CDR2 are SGHDT and YYEEEE. V gave up 0 bases and J gave up 6 bases, with 10 bases separating them. The CDR3 consists of 14 residues.

The CDR3 spells CASSLVGVNEQYF. CDR3 DNA: TGCGCCAGCAGCTTGGTAGGGGTTAACGAGCAGTACTTC. V gene TRBV5-1 combines with J gene TRBJ2-7; TRBD1 is a possible D gene (5 bases). V was cut by 0 bases and J by 5 bases, with 9 bases left in between. Germline assignment: CDR1 SGHRS and CDR2 YFSETQ. The CDR3 covers 13 residues. Together with reference TRBV5-1 and TRBJ2-7, the CDR3 gives the full variable domain: KAGVTQTPRYLIKTRGQQVTLSCSPISGHRSVSWYQQTPGQGLQFLFEYFSETQRNKGNFPGRFSGRQFSNSRSEMNVSTLELGDSALYLCASSLVGVNEQYFGPGTRLTVT.

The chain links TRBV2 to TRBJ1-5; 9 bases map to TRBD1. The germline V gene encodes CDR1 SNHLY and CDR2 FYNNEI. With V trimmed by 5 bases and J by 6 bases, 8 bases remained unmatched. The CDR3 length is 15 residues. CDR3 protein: CASSLDRGGSQPQHF. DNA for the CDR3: TGTGCCAGCAGTCTAGACAGGGGGGGGAGTCAGCCCCAGCATTTT.

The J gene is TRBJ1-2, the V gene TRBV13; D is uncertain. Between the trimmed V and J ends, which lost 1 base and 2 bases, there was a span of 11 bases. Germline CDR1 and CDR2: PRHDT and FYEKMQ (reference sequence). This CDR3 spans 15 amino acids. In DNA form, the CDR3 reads TGTGCCAGCAGCTTAGCTCCGGGCAGGAACTATGGCTACACCTTC. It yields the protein CASSLAPGRNYGYTF. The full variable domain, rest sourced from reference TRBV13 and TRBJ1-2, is AAGVIQSPRHLIKEKRETATLKCYPIPRHDTVYWYQQGPGQDPQFLISFYEKMQSDKGSIPDRFSAQQFSDYHSELNMSSLELGDSALYFCASSLAPGRNYGYTFGSGTRLTVV.

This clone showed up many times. The CDR3 DNA follows: TGCGCCAGCAGCATACGAGGCAGGGATTTTGAGAACACTGAAGCTTTCTTT. Protein sequence: CASSIRGRDFENTEAFF. This chain links TRBV4-1 with TRBJ1-1; possibly TRBD1 for D (5 bases). Germline-derived CDR1 and CDR2 are MGHRA and YSYEKL. V lost 5 bases, J lost 1 base, and 20 bases lay in between. The CDR3 has 17 residues.

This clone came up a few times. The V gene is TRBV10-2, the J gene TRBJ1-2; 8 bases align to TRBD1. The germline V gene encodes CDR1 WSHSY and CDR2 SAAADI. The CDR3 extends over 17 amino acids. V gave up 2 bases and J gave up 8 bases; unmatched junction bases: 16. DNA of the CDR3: TGCGCCAGCAGTGAGCCGACTGGACAGGGAAGAAGACGCGGCTACACCTTC. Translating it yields CASSEPTGQGRRRGYTF.

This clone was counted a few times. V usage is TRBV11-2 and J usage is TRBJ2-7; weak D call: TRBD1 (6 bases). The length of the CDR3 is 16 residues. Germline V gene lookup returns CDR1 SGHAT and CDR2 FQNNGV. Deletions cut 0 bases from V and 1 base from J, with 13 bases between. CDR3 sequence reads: CASSLDDTGSSYEQYF. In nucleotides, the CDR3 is TGTGCCAGCAGCTTAGATGACACAGGGAGTTCCTACGAGCAGTACTTC.

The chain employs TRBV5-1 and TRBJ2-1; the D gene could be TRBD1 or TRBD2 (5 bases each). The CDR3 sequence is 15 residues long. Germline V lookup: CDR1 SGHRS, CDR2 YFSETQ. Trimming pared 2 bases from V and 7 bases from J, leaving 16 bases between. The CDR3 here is CASSLSRDGRNEQFF. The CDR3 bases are TGCGCCAGCAGCTTAAGCCGGGACGGACGAAATGAGCAGTTCTTC.

CDR3 nucleotide sequence: TGCAGCGTGGGGGAGCTGTTTTTT. Translated, it gives CSVGELFF. The chain links TRBV29-1 to TRBJ2-2, with unresolved D. CDR3 length equals 8 residues. The germline gives CDR1 SQVTM, CDR2 ANQGSEA. Trimming took 6 bases from V and 8 from J, leaving 1 base between them.

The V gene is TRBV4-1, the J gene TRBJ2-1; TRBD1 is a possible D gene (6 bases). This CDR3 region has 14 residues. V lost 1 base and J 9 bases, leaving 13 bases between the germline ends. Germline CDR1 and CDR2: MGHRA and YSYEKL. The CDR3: CASSQGGGKGEQFF. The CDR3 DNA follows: TGCGCCAGCAGCCAAGGAGGGGGTAAGGGTGAGCAGTTCTTC.

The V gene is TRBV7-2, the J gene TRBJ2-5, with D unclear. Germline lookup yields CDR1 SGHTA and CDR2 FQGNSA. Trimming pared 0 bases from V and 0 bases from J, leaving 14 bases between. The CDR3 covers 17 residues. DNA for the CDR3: TGTGCCAGCAGCTTAGCGTCGGTACTTTTGTACCAAGAGACCCAGTACTTC. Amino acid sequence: CASSLASVLLYQETQYF.

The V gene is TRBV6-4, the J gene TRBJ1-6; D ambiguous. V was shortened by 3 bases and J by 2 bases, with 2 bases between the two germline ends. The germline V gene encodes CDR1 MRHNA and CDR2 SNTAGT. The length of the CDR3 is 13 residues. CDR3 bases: TGTGCCAGCAGTGAGGCCTATAATTCACCCCTCCACTTT. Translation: CASSEAYNSPLHF.

The CDR3 spells CASSEFPAEQYF. The CDR3 DNA sequence: TGTGCCAGCAGTGAGTTTCCAGCGGAGCAGTATTTT. The chain uses TRBV28 and TRBJ2-3; TRBD2 is a possible D gene (5 bases). CDR3 length: 12 residues. The germline CDR1 and CDR2 sequences are MDHEN and SYDVKM. V was cut by 5 bases and J by 11 bases, with 14 bases left in between.